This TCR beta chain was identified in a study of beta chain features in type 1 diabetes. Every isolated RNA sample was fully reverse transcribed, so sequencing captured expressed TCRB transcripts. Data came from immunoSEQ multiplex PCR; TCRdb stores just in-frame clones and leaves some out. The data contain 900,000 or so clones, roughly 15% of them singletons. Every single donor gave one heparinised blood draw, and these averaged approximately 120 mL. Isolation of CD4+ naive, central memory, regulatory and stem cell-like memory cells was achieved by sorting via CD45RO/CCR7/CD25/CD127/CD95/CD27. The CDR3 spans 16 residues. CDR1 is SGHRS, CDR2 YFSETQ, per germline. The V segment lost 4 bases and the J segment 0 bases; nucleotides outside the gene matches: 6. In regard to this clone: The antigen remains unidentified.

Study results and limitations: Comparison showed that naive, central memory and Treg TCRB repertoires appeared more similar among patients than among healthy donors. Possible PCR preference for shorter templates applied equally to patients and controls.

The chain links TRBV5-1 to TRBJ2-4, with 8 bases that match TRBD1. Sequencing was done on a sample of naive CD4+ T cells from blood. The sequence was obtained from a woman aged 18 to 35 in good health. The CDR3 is CASSLGQAQAKNIQYF. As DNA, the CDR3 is TGCGCCAGCAGCCTGGGACAGGCGCAAGCCAAAAACATTCAGTACTTC.